The rows below give T cell receptor beta chains drawn from one sample of a study of T cell responses to AZD1222 COVID-19 vaccine. TCRdb keeps only in-frame clones here, not all; method: immunoSEQ multiplex PCR. The top ten clones hold roughly 7.1% of a sample with around 150,000 clones, about 90% of them seen once. This sample comprised peripheral blood, obtained 28 days after the second dose of the MenACWY control vaccine. The receptors come from an adult who received the MenACWY meningococcal vaccine as a control. CDR3s leave out the opening cysteine and the closing phenylalanine or tryptophan. The D gene is left open where the match is weak. Only part of the rows carry a size: once, few, many, or a class if the clone is expanded.

d_gene	abundance	v_gene	len	CDR3aa
-	-	TRBV7-2	13	ASSLGPATNEKLF
TRBD2	-	TRBV9	13	ASSKIAGGTNEQF
-	-	TRBV9	12	ASSVGVGTYEQY
TRBD2	-	TRBV5-5	13	ASSFPGTIVETQY
-	-	TRBV6-4	13	ASSDRSQAARRLF
-	-	TRBV5-6	13	ASSLFMGGHSPLH
TRBD1	-	TRBV4-3	13	ASSQTGQGAGGYT
-	-	TRBV2	13	ASSERQASFQPQH
TRBD2	-	TRBV24-1	14	ATSDFSGGPYNEQF
-	-	TRBV28	14	ASSLTSQPYNSPLH
TRBD1	-	TRBV6-1	12	ASTSGGDNQPQH
-	-	TRBV18	12	ASSPQGEVTEAF
TRBD2	-	TRBV7-6	15	ASSLDIRASGGYEQY
-	-	TRBV9	14	ASSVGQGRTDTEAF
-	-	TRBV7-2	13	ASSSRPGSTDTQY
-	-	TRBV19	13	ASSRIFQRSYEQY
-	-	TRBV24-1	13	ATSDPGTLHNEQF
TRBD1	-	TRBV6-5	13	ASGGQGAFPYEQY
-	once	TRBV19	14	ASSPAGRGMNTEAF
-	-	TRBV7-8	11	ASTSAGLDTQY
TRBD2	-	TRBV6-2/TRBV6-3	17	ASSYPPVLAGVSYNEQF
-	-	TRBV3-1/TRBV3-2	13	ASSETSQSTDTQY
-	-	TRBV5-5	14	ASSAMEITNTGELF
-	once	TRBV5-1	11	ASSQRSGTEAF
-	-	TRBV19	11	ASSNSVSYEQY
-	-	TRBV11-1	10	ASSWAGNEQY
TRBD1	-	TRBV5-6	11	ASGQGAQETQY
-	-	TRBV7-2	10	ASSPYGSEAF
-	-	TRBV28	10	ASSDGSYGYT
-	once	TRBV12-3/TRBV12-4	11	ASSFTMNYGYT
-	-	TRBV12-3/TRBV12-4	9	ASSRMEGQF
-	-	TRBV2	10	ASSTSTDTQY
TRBD1	-	TRBV30	13	AWMQGQGIYNEQF
-	-	TRBV5-1	13	ASSIGPRAGTEAF
-	-	TRBV30	12	AWNHGGTGTEAF